This T cell receptor (beta chain) stems from a study of cytomegalovirus exposure and HLA in healthy donors (dated 2017 in TCRdb). With regard to the full study: An earlier analysis of some 620 of the donors reported about 300 Gb of sequence data and 90 million to 120 million unique TCR beta sequences obtained from around 170 million T cells. Class I and class II HLA loci were covered by the typing at four-digit resolution. The T cell repertoires of 666 subjects were profiled by immunosequencing and related to cytomegalovirus serostatus. The number of typed donors differed by locus: roughly 629-640 for A, B, C, DRB1 and DQB1; some 540 for DQA1; around 610 for DPA1; and roughly 450 for DPB1. The aim of the study was to test whether cataloging public T cell receptors could identify signatures of past pathogen exposure. Among the roughly 370 genotyped donors, 81% belonged to the genetic ancestry cluster associated with self-reported Caucasian donors. The later analysis used no new phenotypic data to find candidate immune exposures, relying instead on TCR beta sequences and their occurrence across donors. A separate validation cohort of over 95 different subjects was used in addition to the 666-subject first cohort. All discovery cohort repertoires had been generated using a single sequencing platform. A few DR-DQ haplotypes were treated as single units for association and clustering because of strong linkage in the cohort. An early release covering some 640 HLA-typed donors comprised 250 to 350 gigabases of sequencing data and 85 million to 100 million unique TCR sequences. An earlier analysis of approximately 630 of the donors applied high-throughput TCR beta sequencing to assess whether each TCR beta V gene segment acted as functional or pseudogenic. Donor age, sex, ethnicity and CMV serostatus were collected together with the repertoire data. To predict cytomegalovirus infection status, the study combined high-throughput TCR immunosequencing, statistical association of individual TCRs with disease status, and machine learning. A later genetic analysis used genome-wide SNP genotypes for about three fifths of the 666 donors, treating that subset as a discovery cohort. Among several hundred genotyped donors of the cohort, an average of roughly 230,000 unique TCR beta nucleotide sequences was sequenced per donor, of which approximately 19% were non-productive. In a later analysis, previously published TCR beta repertoires from more than 500 donors were re-analyzed and high-resolution HLA genotyping was added so that TCR occurrence patterns could be studied. The investigation overall reported the following: Only TCR beta chains were sequenced in this cohort, and the absence of alpha or paired-chain data limited detectable features. According to a later analysis, TCR association rates differed among HLA loci, with DRB1 alleles showing the most associated TCRs and HLA-C alleles showing the fewest. A later genetic analysis reported fewer N-insertions in productive TCRs among donors in an Asian-associated ancestry cluster than the roughly 670-donor mean. For the cohort, immune exposure information was limited to CMV serostatus. Sequencing depth was assumed to be roughly uniform across donors in the presence/absence analyses, though that assumption may not hold. Correlated functional status among segregating V segments might be attributable to linkage disequilibrium, but an unknown experimental factor could not be ruled out. A further reported finding was that TCR beta sequences accurately predicted the HLA-A and HLA-B alleles for most subjects in the first cohort. Some 15 rarely observed V segments, including chromosome 9 orphons, were excluded from the earlier analysis of just under 600 of the donors because counts were too low. In a later analysis, HLA-associated TCR beta chains showed more clonal expansion and lower generation probabilities than non-associated chains that were equally common. Several of the top co-occurrence clusters appeared to be linked to parvovirus B19, influenza, CMV and Epstein-Barr virus, according to a later analysis. Specific HLA alleles were associated with some 15,000 TCR beta sequences at a false discovery rate of 0.05 in a later analysis. Across donors, most TCR sequences were observed very rarely, whereas some public TCRs were present in many individuals. In a later genetic analysis, a missense DCLRE1C variant was associated with V-gene and J-gene trimming of TCR beta chains, and the association was replicated in an independent cohort. A group of highly shared sequence variants was considered likely to be a technical artifact of the sequencing pipeline. Because HLA typing was missing for some donors at each locus, association tests included only the typed subset. The classifier was reported to diagnose cytomegalovirus status with high specificity and sensitivity in both the original and validation cohorts. Assigning TCR associations to individual alleles was difficult when HLA alleles, especially DR and DQ, strongly co-occurred. Three of the identified cytomegalovirus-associated TCR beta chains were confirmed in vitro to be specific for cytomegalovirus antigens. In an earlier analysis of under 600 of the donors, most TCR beta V segments were observed in productive rearrangements about 90% or about 30% of the time, broadly matching IMGT annotations. Most CMV-associated TCR beta chains appeared to be HLA-restricted in a later analysis, and the HLA associations seemed to be driven largely by CMV exposure. The authors suggested that the approach could potentially be generalized to other disease states and immunological phenotypes. Some IMGT-functional V segments, including TRBV6-2 and TRBV6-3, could not be told apart with the 87-base-pair reads, so those segments were excluded. In the study, roughly 160 TCR beta chains were listed as associated with cytomegalovirus.

A remark on this clone: The target of this receptor is not known. One base away there is no much larger clone; base qualities are not given.

The cohort was made up of about 670 healthy bone marrow donors. All cohort members were sampled while nominally healthy, although unrecorded immune exposures were likely present. The donor was CMV seropositive and belonged to the group of around 300 seropositive cohort members. A peripheral blood sample was provided by each donor, and peripheral blood mononuclear cells were used for TCR beta sequencing. The Qiagen DNeasy Blood Extraction Kit was used to extract genomic DNA from the blood cell samples. The CDR3 contains 17 residues, cysteine and phenylalanine counted. The only DNA kept is the CDR3, 51 bases in frame from the first base. Cut back by 2 bases and 5 bases, the V and J ends lie 19 bases apart. CDR1 LGHNT and CDR2 FRNRAP are derived from the germline V gene. The library was prepared using the immunoSEQ multiplex PCR assay. For the multiplex PCR, a mixture combining 60 forward primers for TCR Vbeta segments and 13 reverse primers for TCR Jbeta segments was used. Amplification of the CDR3 region of rearranged TCR beta genes was performed with a multiplex PCR assay on genomic DNA. Amplified TCR beta libraries were sequenced as 87-base-pair reads on the Illumina HiSeq System. The original pipeline was this. Across the 666 repertoires, a later analysis counted some 81 million unique TCR beta chains, roughly 11 million of which were shared by at least two donors. A nearest-neighbor algorithm error-corrected the raw reads and collapsed the reads into unique sequences, merging closely related sequences to remove PCR and sequencing errors. V, D and J gene segments were assigned by aligning CDR3 sequences to IMGT reference sequences. For a sequence to be retained, at least a six-nucleotide match to both a V gene segment and a J gene segment was required. A rearrangement counted as productive if the CDR3 had no stop codons and remained in frame with V and J, and every other rearrangement counted as non-productive. CDR3 was defined according to IMGT convention as the region running from the second conserved V-encoded cysteine to the conserved J-encoded phenylalanine. The earlier analysis of about 590 of the donors excluded sequences that lacked an unambiguous match to a single V gene segment. An earlier analysis of a few hundred of the donors called V segments functional above 56.7% productive rearrangements and segregating when the between-donor standard deviation exceeded 5%. A statistical classification framework was developed to diagnose cytomegalovirus status using the catalog of TCR beta chain sequences. In a later analysis, V and J genes were assigned by comparing TCR nucleotide sequences against IMGT/GENE-DB human TR gene sequences. The TCRdist pipeline was used in a later analysis to assign CDR3 sequences and most-parsimonious VDJ recombination scenarios. In a later analysis, every TCR beta chain was defined by the combination of its CDR3 amino acid sequence and its V-gene family, and reads without a unique V-gene family were dropped. In a later analysis, 450 to 600 highly shared, low-generation-probability nucleotide sequences were removed to address suspected cross-contamination and a sequencing artifact. A later analysis calculated a clonal expansion index for each public chain from normalized within-repertoire ranks of inferred template counts. A later analysis computed generation probabilities with a VDJ recombination model fitted to out-of-frame rearrangements, and checked the results against IGoR. In a later analysis, hypergeometric tests were used to score TCR-TCR, TCR-HLA and TCR-CMV co-occurrence, with a repertoire-size bias correction applied to TCR pairs. To estimate false discovery rates, a later analysis permuted the HLA or CMV assignments 20 times. A later analysis grouped co-occurring TCRs with DBSCAN, adding TCRdist sequence similarity when clustering within HLA-allele-positive subsets. Repertoires with fewer than 30,000 or more than 120,000 public chains, plus five repertoires with anomalous nucleotide sharing, were excluded from co-occurrence clustering. Held by TCRdb, this immuneACCESS table contains in-frame sequences only and omits some clones. Under half of the omission traces to an unresolved V gene where checked; the cause of the rest is unknown. From that table come the V and J calls and clone size; the DNA was used to work out D and trimming. This sample comprises more than 150,000 clones, around 83% of them detected only once. Approximately 1.2% of the sample lies in the top ten.

This chain joins TRBV12-5 to TRBJ2-1; the best D guess is TRBD2, with 6 bases matching. The sequencing input was PBMCs. The clonotype was recovered from a girl aged 2-10 years in good health and CMV-seropositive. The CDR3 protein is CASGLYPPGRTHNEQFF. The nucleotides are TGTGCTAGTGGTTTGTACCCACCGGGGAGGACACACAATGAGCAGTTCTTC.